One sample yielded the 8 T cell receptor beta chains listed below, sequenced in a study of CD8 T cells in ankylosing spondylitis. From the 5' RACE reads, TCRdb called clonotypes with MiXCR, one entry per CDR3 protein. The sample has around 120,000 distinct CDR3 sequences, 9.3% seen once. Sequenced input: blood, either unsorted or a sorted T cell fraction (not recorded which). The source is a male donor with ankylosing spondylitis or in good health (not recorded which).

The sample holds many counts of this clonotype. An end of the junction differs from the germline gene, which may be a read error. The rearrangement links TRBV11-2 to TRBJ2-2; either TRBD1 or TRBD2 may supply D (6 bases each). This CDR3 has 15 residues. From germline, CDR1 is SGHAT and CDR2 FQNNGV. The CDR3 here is CASSLDRGAPGGLFF. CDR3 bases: TGTGCCAGCAGCTTAGATAGGGGGGCGCCCGGGGGGCTGTTTTTT.

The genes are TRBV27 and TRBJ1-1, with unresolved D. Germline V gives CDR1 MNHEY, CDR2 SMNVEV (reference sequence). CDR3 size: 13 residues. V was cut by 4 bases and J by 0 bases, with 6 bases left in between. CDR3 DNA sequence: TGTGCCAGCAGTTGGGGTTTGAACACTGAAGCTTTCTTT. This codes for CASSWGLNTEAFF.

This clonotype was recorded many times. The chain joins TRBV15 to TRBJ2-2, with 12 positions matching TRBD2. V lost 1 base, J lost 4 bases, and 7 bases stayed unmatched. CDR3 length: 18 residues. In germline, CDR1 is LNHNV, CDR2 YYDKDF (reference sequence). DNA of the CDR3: TGTGCCACCAGCAGAGTGACTAGCGGGAGAAGGCGCACCGGGGAGCTGTTTTTT. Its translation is CATSRVTSGRRRTGELFF.

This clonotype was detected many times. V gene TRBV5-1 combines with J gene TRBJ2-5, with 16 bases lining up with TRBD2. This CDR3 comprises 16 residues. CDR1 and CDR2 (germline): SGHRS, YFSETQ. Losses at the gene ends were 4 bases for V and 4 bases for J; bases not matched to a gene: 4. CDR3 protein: CASSPGLAGGPETQYF. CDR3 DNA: TGCGCCAGCAGCCCGGGACTAGCGGGAGGGCCAGAGACCCAGTACTTC.

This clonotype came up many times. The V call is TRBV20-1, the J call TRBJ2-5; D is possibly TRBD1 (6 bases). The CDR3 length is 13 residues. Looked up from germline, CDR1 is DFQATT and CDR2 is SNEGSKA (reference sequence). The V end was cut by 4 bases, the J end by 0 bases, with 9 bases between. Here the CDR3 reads CSATWTDQETQYF. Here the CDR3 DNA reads TGCAGTGCTACTTGGACAGACCAAGAGACCCAGTACTTC.

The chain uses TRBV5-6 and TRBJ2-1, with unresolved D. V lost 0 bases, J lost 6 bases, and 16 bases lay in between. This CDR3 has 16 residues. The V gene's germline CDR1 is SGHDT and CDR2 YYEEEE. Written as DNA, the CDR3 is TGTGCCAGCAGCTTGGTGGTCATATTCCCGGGCAATGAGCAGTTCTTC. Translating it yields CASSLVVIFPGNEQFF.

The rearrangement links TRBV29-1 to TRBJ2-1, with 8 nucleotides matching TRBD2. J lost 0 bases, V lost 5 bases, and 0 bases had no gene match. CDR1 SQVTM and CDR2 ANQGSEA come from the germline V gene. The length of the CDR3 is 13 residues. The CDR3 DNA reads TGCAGCGTTAGCGGGAGCTCCTACAATGAGCAGTTCTTC. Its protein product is CSVSGSSYNEQFF.

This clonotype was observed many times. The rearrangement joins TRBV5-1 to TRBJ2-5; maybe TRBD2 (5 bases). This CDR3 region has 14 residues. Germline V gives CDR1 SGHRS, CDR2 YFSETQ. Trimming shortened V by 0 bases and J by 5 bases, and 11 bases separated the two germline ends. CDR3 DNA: TGCGCCAGCAGCTTGGACACGGGATTGGAGACCCAGTACTTC. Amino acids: CASSLDTGLETQYF.